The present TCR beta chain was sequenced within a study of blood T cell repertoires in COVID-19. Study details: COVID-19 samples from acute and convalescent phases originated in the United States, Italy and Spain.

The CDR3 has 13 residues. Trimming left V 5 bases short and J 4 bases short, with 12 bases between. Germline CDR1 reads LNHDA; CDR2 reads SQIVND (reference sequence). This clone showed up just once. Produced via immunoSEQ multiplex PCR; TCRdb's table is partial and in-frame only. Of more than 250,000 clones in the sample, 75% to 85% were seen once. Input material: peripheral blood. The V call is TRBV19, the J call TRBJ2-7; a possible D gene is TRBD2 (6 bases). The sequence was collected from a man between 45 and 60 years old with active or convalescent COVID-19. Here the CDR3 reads CASSVGGAYEQYF. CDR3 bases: TGTGCCAGTAGTGTGGGGGGAGCATACGAGCAGTACTTC.